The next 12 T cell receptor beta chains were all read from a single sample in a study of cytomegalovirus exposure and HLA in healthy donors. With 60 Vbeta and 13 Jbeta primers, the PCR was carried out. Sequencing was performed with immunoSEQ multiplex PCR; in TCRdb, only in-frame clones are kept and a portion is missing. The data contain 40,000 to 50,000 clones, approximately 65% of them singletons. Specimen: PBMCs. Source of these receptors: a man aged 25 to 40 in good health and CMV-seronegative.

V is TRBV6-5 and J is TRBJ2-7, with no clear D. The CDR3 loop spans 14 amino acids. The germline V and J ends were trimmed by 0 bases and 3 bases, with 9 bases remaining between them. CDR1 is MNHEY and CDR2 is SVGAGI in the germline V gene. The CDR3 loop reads CASSYSSSYYEQYF. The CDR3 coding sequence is TGTGCCAGCAGTTACTCCTCCAGTTACTACGAGCAGTACTTC.

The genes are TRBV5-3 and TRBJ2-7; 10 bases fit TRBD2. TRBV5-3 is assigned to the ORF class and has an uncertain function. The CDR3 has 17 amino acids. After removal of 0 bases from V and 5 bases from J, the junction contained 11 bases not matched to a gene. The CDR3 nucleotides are TGTGCCAGAAGCTTGGAATGGCTAGCGGGAGCCGTCGACGAGCAGTACTTC. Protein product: CARSLEWLAGAVDEQYF.

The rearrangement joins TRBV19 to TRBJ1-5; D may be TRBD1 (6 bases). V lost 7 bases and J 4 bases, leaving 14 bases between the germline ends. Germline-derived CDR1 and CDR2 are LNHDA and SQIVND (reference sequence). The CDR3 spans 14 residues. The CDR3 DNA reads TGTGCCAGTAACAGGGATTTGGGAAATCAGCCCCAGCATTTT. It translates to CASNRDLGNQPQHF.

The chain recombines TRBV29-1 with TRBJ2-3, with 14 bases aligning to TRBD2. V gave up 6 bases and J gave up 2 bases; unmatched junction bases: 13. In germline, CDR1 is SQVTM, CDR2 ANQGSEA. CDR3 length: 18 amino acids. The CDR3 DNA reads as TGCAGCGTCGAGGGACTAGCGGGAGATGGGGGCCCCACAGATACGCAGTATTTT. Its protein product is CSVEGLAGDGGPTDTQYF.

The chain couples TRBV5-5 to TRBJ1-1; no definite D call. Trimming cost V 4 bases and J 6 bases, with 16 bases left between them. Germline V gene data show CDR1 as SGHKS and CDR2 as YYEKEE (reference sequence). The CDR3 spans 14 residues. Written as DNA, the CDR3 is TGTGCCAGCAGCCCCCGTGCGTATATATCTGAAGCTTTCTTT. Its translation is CASSPRAYISEAFF.

CDR3 nucleotides: TGTGCCAGCACCGCAGTTGCGGGAGGGCCGGGAGAGCAGTACTTC. Its protein product is CASTAVAGGPGEQYF. The chain carries TRBV6-5 and TRBJ2-7, with TRBD2 matching 9 bases. The CDR3 is 15 residues long. Germline lookup yields CDR1 MNHEY and CDR2 SVGAGI. Trimming took 7 bases from V and 7 from J; bases not matched to a gene: 14.

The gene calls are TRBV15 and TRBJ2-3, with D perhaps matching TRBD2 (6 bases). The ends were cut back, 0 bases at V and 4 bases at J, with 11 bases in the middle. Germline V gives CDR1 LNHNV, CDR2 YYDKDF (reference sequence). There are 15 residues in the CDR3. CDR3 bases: TGTGCCACCAGCAGAGATAGGAGGGGCGCAGATACGCAGTATTTT. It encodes CATSRDRRGADTQYF.

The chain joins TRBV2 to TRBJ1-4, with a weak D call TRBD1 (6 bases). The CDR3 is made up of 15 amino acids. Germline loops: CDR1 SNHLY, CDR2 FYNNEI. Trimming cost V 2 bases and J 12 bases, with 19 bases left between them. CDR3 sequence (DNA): TGTGCCAGCAGTGAATCGCAGGGGCCCCACGAGGAACTGTTTTTT. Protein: CASSESQGPHEELFF.

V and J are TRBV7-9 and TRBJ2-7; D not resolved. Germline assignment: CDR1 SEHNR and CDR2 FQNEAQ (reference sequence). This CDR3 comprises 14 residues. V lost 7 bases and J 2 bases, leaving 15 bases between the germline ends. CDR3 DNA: TGTGCCAGCACCACCAAGACAAAAGCCTACGAGCAGTACTTC. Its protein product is CASTTKTKAYEQYF.

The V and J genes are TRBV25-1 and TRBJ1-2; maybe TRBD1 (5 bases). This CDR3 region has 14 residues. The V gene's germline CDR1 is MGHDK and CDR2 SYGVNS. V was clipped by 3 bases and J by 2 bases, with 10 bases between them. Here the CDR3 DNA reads TGTGCCAGCAGTGACCCGGGGGAAAACTATGGCTACACCTTC. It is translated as CASSDPGENYGYTF.

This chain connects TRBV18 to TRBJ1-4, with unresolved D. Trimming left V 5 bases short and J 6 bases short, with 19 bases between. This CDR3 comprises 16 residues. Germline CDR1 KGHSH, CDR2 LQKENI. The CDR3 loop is CASSAYGDWADEKLFF. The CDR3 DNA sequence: TGTGCCAGCTCAGCCTACGGGGATTGGGCGGATGAAAAACTGTTTTTT.

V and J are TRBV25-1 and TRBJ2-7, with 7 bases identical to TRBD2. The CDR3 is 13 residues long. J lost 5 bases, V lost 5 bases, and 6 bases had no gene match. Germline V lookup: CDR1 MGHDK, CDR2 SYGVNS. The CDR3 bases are TGTGCCAGCAGTCGCGGGAGAGGACACGAGCAGTACTTC. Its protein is CASSRGRGHEQYF.